The 13 T cell receptor beta chains presented below share a single source sample, sequenced in a study of OX40 agonist ivuxolimab in advanced cancers. The library was produced with the immunoSEQ multiplex PCR assay. TCRdb took over this immuneACCESS table, retaining in-frame rearrangements with V and J assigned. Such tables are incomplete; in checked studies, under half of the missing clones stem from an unresolved V gene, and the remainder is unexplained. Recorded for this sample are 30,000 to 40,000 clones; 87% of them occurred a single time. The ten largest clones represent around 17% of the sample. Here the sequenced sample was CD4+ or CD8+ T cells sorted from blood, taken in a trial of the OX40 agonist ivuxolimab. All receptors derive from an adult with an advanced solid tumor such as melanoma, head and neck, liver or kidney cancer.

This clone appeared once. In nucleotides, the CDR3 is TGTGCCAGTCACGACGTGGGGTCAAGCACAGATACGCAGTATTTT. This sequence encodes CASHDVGSSTDTQYF. This chain links TRBV19 with TRBJ2-3; D unclear. V was pared by 8 bases and J by 0 bases, with 15 bases between. This CDR3 spans 15 amino acids. Germline V gene sequence: CDR1 LNHDA, CDR2 SQIVND (reference sequence).

V gene TRBV7-8 combines with J gene TRBJ1-2; D is unclear. Trimming removed 0 bases from V and 8 bases from J, with 13 bases in between. CDR3 length: 14 amino acids. In germline, CDR1 is SGHVS, CDR2 FQNEAQ. The CDR3 spells CASSLAPGIEGYTF. In DNA form, the CDR3 reads TGTGCCAGCAGCTTAGCGCCGGGGATAGAAGGCTACACCTTC.

This clone is a singleton in its sample. The chain carries TRBV6-5 and TRBJ2-3; 14 bases line up with TRBD2. This CDR3 region has 15 residues. Germline CDR1 and CDR2: MNHEY and SVGAGI. V gave up 8 bases and J gave up 0 bases; unmatched junction bases: 1. Here the CDR3 reads CASGTSGGSTDTQYF. CDR3 DNA sequence: TGTGCCAGCGGGACTAGCGGGGGCAGCACAGATACGCAGTATTTT.

The chain joins TRBV4-1 to TRBJ2-2; no clear D. CDR3 length: 12 residues. Germline V gives CDR1 MGHRA, CDR2 YSYEKL. Trimming left V 0 bases short and J 7 bases short, with 3 bases between. This CDR3 is CASSQEYGELFF. CDR3 bases: TGCGCCAGCAGCCAAGAGTACGGGGAGCTGTTTTTT.

The CDR3 nucleotides read TGTGCCAGCTCACCAGAGACGACCTCAGCTGGGGCCAACGTCCTGACTTTC. Translated, it gives CASSPETTSAGANVLTF. The chain uses TRBV18 and TRBJ2-6, with D unresolved. The V end was cut by 2 bases, the J end by 2 bases, with 13 bases between. CDR3 length: 17 residues. CDR1 and CDR2 from the germline V gene are KGHSH and LQKENI.

The CDR3 DNA sequence: TGTGCCAGCAGTTACTACCGGGGTAACACTGAAGCTTTCTTT. Translating it yields CASSYYRGNTEAFF. V usage is TRBV6-5 and J usage is TRBJ1-1; D remains ambiguous. The CDR3 loop spans 14 amino acids. Trimming took 1 base from V and 2 from J, leaving 8 bases between them. Germline CDR1 reads MNHEY; CDR2 reads SVGAGI.

This clone has just one count. This chain connects TRBV10-3 to TRBJ2-5; D not resolved. Trimming shortened V by 0 bases and J by 5 bases, and 4 bases separated the two germline ends. Germline-derived CDR1 and CDR2 are ENHRY and SYGVKD. The CDR3 loop spans 12 amino acids. The DNA for the CDR3 is TGTGCCATCAGTGAGTCAATGGAGACCCAGTACTTC. Its translation: CAISESMETQYF.

The chain is built from TRBV30 and TRBJ1-6, with D uncertain. This CDR3 contains 11 residues. The germline V gene encodes CDR1 GTSNPN and CDR2 SVGIG (reference sequence). The ends were cut back, 3 bases at V and 3 bases at J, with 0 bases in the middle. CDR3 in amino acids: CAWSYNSPLHF. DNA of the CDR3: TGTGCCTGGAGCTATAATTCACCCCTCCACTTT.

In regard to this clone: Other nucleotide sequences from this sample produce the same CDR3. This sequence joins TRBV14 and TRBJ2-7, with D unresolved. CDR3 length equals 11 residues. Deletions cut 1 base from V and 5 bases from J, with 3 bases between. Germline CDR1 SGHDN, CDR2 FVKESK. CDR3 coding DNA: TGTGCCAGCAGCCAAGGTAACGAGCAGTACTTC. Its protein product is CASSQGNEQYF. Full variable domain (outside the CDR3, taken from reference TRBV14 and TRBJ2-7): EAGVTQFPSHSVIEKGQTVTLRCDPISGHDNLYWYRRVMGKEIKFLLHFVKESKQDESGMPNNRFLAERTGGTYSTLKVQPAELEDSGVYFCASSQGNEQYFGPGTRLTVT.

The count of this clone is one. This chain connects TRBV7-9 to TRBJ1-3; 7 bases map to TRBD1. CDR3 length equals 16 residues. Per the germline V gene, CDR1 is SEHNR and CDR2 is FQNEAQ (reference sequence). Trimming at V came to 5 bases and at J to 0 bases, leaving 7 bases not matched to a gene. Here the CDR3 DNA reads TGTGCCAGCAGCCCCCAGACAGGGATCTCTGGAAACACCATATATTTT. This codes for CASSPQTGISGNTIYF.

V usage is TRBV5-5 and J usage is TRBJ1-1; perhaps TRBD1 as D (6 bases). Germline CDR1 reads SGHKS; CDR2 reads YYEKEE (reference sequence). The CDR3 is 17 amino acids. Trimming left V 5 bases short and J 0 bases short, with 20 bases between. In DNA, the CDR3 is TGTGCCAGCAGTTGGGTTACAGGGACGCTCGTGAACACTGAAGCTTTCTTT. Amino acids: CASSWVTGTLVNTEAFF.

The CDR3 DNA follows: TGTGCCAGCAGAGGTCCCCGGGACAGGGTTACAGATACGCAGTATTTT. This encodes CASRGPRDRVTDTQYF. This chain links TRBV2 with TRBJ2-3; 9 positions agree with TRBD1. The CDR3 totals 16 residues. V dropped 6 bases and J dropped 3; count of bases not matched to a gene: 10. Germline CDR1 reads SNHLY; CDR2 reads FYNNEI.

V usage is TRBV27 and J usage is TRBJ1-2; 9 positions agree with TRBD1. Trimming at V came to 4 bases and at J to 4 bases, leaving 7 bases not matched to a gene. Germline lookup yields CDR1 MNHEY and CDR2 SMNVEV (reference sequence). The length of the CDR3 is 15 residues. In DNA, the CDR3 is TGTGCCAGCAGTTCCCCGGGACAGGGAGGCTATGGCTACACCTTC. It encodes CASSSPGQGGYGYTF.